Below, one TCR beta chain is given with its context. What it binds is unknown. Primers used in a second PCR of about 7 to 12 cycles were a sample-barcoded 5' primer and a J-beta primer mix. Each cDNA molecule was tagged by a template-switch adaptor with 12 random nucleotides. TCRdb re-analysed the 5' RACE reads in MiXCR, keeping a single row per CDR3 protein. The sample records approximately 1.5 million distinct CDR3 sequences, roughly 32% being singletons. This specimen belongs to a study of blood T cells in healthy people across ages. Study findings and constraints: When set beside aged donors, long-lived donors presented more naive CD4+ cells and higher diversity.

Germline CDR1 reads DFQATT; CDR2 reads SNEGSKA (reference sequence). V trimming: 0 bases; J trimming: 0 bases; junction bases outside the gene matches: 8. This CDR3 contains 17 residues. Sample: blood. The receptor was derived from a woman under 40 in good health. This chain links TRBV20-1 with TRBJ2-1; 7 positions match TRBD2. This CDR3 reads CSARDLLAVSSYNEQFF. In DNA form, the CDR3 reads TGCAGTGCTAGAGATTTGCTAGCGGTGAGCTCCTACAATGAGCAGTTCTTC.